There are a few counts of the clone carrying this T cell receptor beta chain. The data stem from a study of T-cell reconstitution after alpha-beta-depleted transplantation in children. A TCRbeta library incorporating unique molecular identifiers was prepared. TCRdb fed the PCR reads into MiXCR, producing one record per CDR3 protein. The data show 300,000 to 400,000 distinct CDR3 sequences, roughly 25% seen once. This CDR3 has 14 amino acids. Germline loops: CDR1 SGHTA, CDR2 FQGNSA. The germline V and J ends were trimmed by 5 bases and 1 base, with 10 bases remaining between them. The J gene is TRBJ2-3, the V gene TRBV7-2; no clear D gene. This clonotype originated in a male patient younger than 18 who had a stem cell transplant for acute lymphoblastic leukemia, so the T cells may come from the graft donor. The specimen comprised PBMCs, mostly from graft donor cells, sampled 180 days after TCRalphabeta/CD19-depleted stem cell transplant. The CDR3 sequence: CASSVLFRTDTQYF. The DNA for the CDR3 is TGTGCCAGCAGCGTCTTATTCCGCACAGATACGCAGTATTTT. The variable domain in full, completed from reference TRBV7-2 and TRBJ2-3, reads GAGVSQSPSNKVTEKGKDVELRCDPISGHTALYWYRQSLGQGLEFLIYFQGNSAPDKSGLPSDRFSAERTGGSVSTLTIQRTQQEDSAVYLCASSVLFRTDTQYFGPGTRLTVL.